This T cell receptor beta chain was identified during a study of blood T cells in healthy people across ages. Study details: Capture via template switching afforded approximately one barcoded beta molecule per two T cells.

Note on this clonotype: The junction does not match germline at one end; this may be a read error.

Using a J-beta primer mix together with a sample-barcoded 5' primer, a second PCR was run for roughly 7 to 12 cycles. Each sample yielded at least 3 million CDR3-containing paired-end reads. TCRdb passed the 5' RACE reads through MiXCR, listing each CDR3 protein once. The table records approximately 1,000,000 distinct CDR3 sequences, roughly two fifths of them present only once. CDR3 size: 13 residues. CDR1 and CDR2 (germline): SGHDT, YYEEEE. The sequence was obtained from a young man in good health. The V and J genes are TRBV5-6 and TRBJ2-3, with 7 bases that match TRBD1. The sequenced material came from blood. The CDR3 loop is CASSNSGTDAQYF. CDR3 coding DNA: TGTGCCAGCAGTAACTCGGGGACAGATGCGCAGTATTTT.